The 13 T cell receptor beta chains in this list originate from one sample, sequenced in a study of cytomegalovirus exposure and HLA in healthy donors. Use of 60 Vbeta and 13 Jbeta primers characterized the PCR. TCRdb's copy holds only in-frame clones and misses some; the assay was immunoSEQ multiplex PCR. Of around 120,000 clones in the sample, 75% to 90% were seen once. The sequenced sample was PBMCs. The receptors were gathered from a male donor in good health and CMV-seronegative.

The rearrangement links TRBV4-2 to TRBJ2-5, with TRBD2 matching 8 bases. Germline V gene data show CDR1 as LGHNA and CDR2 as YNFKEQ. The CDR3 spans 17 residues. J gave up 4 bases and V 3 bases, and 13 bases lay outside the gene matches. The CDR3 DNA reads as TGTGCCAGCAGCCAGTATCTGACCCGGGGGGGAGGAGAGACCCAGTACTTC. Amino acids: CASSQYLTRGGGETQYF.

CDR3 bases: TGTGCCACCGGACAGGGCCAAGAGACCCAGTACTTC. Encoded protein: CATGQGQETQYF. The chain has TRBV10-3 and TRBJ2-5, with 8 nucleotides matching TRBD1. Germline assignment: CDR1 ENHRY and CDR2 SYGVKD. The CDR3 covers 12 residues. V lost 10 bases to trimming and J lost 1 base; unmatched junction nucleotides: 2.

The chain couples TRBV30 to TRBJ1-1, with D tentatively TRBD1 (6 bases). Germline V CDR1 and CDR2: GTSNPN, SVGIG (reference sequence). The CDR3 totals 13 residues. Between the trimmed V and J ends, which lost 2 bases and 4 bases, there was a span of 11 bases. This CDR3 is CAWSPTGSTEAFF. CDR3 coding DNA: TGTGCCTGGAGTCCCACAGGGAGCACTGAAGCTTTCTTT.

This clone turned up a few times. The rearrangement links TRBV10-3 to TRBJ1-4; 10 bases line up with TRBD1. This CDR3 region has 15 residues. The V gene end was trimmed by 6 bases and the J gene end by 8 bases; junction bases not matched to a gene: 9. Germline V lookup: CDR1 ENHRY, CDR2 SYGVKD. The CDR3 sequence: CAIRAGTGEGEKLFF. In DNA form, the CDR3 reads TGTGCCATCAGGGCGGGGACAGGGGAAGGCGAAAAACTGTTTTTT.

DNA of the CDR3: TGTGCCAGCAGCCAACTCAGTCAGAACTATGGCTACACCTTC. This translates into CASSQLSQNYGYTF. The chain couples TRBV14 to TRBJ1-2; D remains unclear. CDR1 SGHDN and CDR2 FVKESK come from the germline V gene. Trimming pared 2 bases from V and 2 bases from J, leaving 9 bases between. This CDR3 comprises 14 residues. Based on the CDR3 plus reference TRBV14 and TRBJ1-2, the full variable domain is EAGVTQFPSHSVIEKGQTVTLRCDPISGHDNLYWYRRVMGKEIKFLLHFVKESKQDESGMPNNRFLAERTGGTYSTLKVQPAELEDSGVYFCASSQLSQNYGYTFGSGTRLTVV.

The chain is built from TRBV30 and TRBJ1-2, with 7 nucleotides matching TRBD1. The CDR3 has 14 residues. The germline gives CDR1 GTSNPN, CDR2 SVGIG (reference sequence). The junction had 8 bases not matched to a gene; V was cut back by 1 base and J by 6 bases. DNA of the CDR3: TGTGCCTGGAGTGATGGGGGCAGGGGGGATGGCTACACCTTC. As protein: CAWSDGGRGDGYTF.

The chain joins TRBV10-3 to TRBJ1-5; 7 bases align to TRBD1. Trimming removed 6 bases from V and 4 bases from J; junction bases left unmatched: 6. The CDR3 is 14 residues long. Per germline, CDR1 ENHRY and CDR2 SYGVKD. CDR3 residues: CAISQQGKNQPQHF. The CDR3 bases are TGTGCCATCAGCCAACAGGGGAAGAATCAGCCCCAGCATTTT.

The genes are TRBV30 and TRBJ1-3; D might be TRBD1 (6 bases). This CDR3 is 13 amino acids long. V was trimmed by 5 bases and J by 1 base, leaving 9 bases between them. Germline-derived CDR1 and CDR2 are GTSNPN and SVGIG (reference sequence). CDR3 in amino acids: CAWRTVSGNTIYF. The CDR3 bases are TGTGCCTGGCGGACAGTTTCTGGAAACACCATATATTTT. Drawing the rest from reference TRBV30 and TRBJ1-3, the complete variable domain is SQTIHQWPATLVQPVGSPLSLECTVEGTSNPNLYWYRQAAGRGLQLLFYSVGIGQISSEVPQNLSASRPQDRQFILSSKKLLLSDSGFYLCAWRTVSGNTIYFGEGSWLTVV.

The chain uses TRBV5-6 and TRBJ1-5, with D possibly matching TRBD1 (5 bases). V lost 0 bases and J lost 0, with 10 bases in between. This CDR3 region has 16 residues. Germline V lookup: CDR1 SGHDT, CDR2 YYEEEE. The CDR3 loop is CASSLGGTYSNQPQHF. CDR3 nucleotides: TGTGCCAGCAGCTTGGGCGGGACTTATAGCAATCAGCCCCAGCATTTT.

The CDR3 spells CASSLVGTGNEAFF. The CDR3 coding sequence is TGTGCCAGCAGCTTAGTAGGGACAGGGAATGAAGCTTTCTTT. The chain combines TRBV7-2 with TRBJ1-1; 9 nucleotides line up with TRBD1. Germline trimming cut 1 base from V and 7 bases from J; bases unmatched to any gene: 4. This CDR3 spans 14 amino acids. CDR1 SGHTA and CDR2 FQGNSA come from the germline V gene.

In DNA, the CDR3 is TGCGCCAGCAGCTTGGGACTAGCGGGGGCAGATACCTACGAGCAGTACTTC. It specifies CASSLGLAGADTYEQYF. The V and J genes are TRBV5-1 and TRBJ2-7, with TRBD2 matching 12 bases. Per the germline V gene, CDR1 is SGHRS and CDR2 is YFSETQ. Losses at the gene ends were 0 bases for V and 2 bases for J; bases not matched to a gene: 6. The CDR3 spans 17 residues.

This sequence joins TRBV5-1 and TRBJ1-6; 7 bases agree with TRBD1. Germline V gene data show CDR1 as SGHRS and CDR2 as YFSETQ. The CDR3 consists of 14 residues. The V and J ends lost 0 bases and 10 bases, in that order; junction bases with no gene match: 4. CDR3 sequence reads: CASSLGQGRSPLHF. The CDR3 DNA sequence: TGCGCCAGCAGCTTGGGACAGGGACGGTCACCCCTCCACTTT.

Note on this clone: The same CDR3 can be traced to other DNA sequences in this sample. The chain recombines TRBV5-4 with TRBJ2-7, with D perhaps given as TRBD1 or TRBD2 (5 bases each). From germline, CDR1 is SGHNT and CDR2 YYREEE (reference sequence). Trimming took 4 bases from V and 3 from J, leaving 11 bases between them. This CDR3 comprises 13 residues. CDR3 sequence (DNA): TGTGCCAGCAGCCTGGGACGGAGCTACGAGCAGTACTTC. As protein: CASSLGRSYEQYF.